A single sample gave rise to the 23 T cell receptor beta chains below, sequenced in a study of regulatory T cells in long-lasting Graves disease. Arm-PCR of CDR3 regions and iRepertoire HTBI primers were the basis on which TCR beta libraries were built. TCRdb called the multiplex PCR reads again in MiXCR, with one record for every CDR3 protein. The repertoire holds approximately 560,000 distinct CDR3 sequences, with about 15% as singletons. Documented time point: newly diagnosed GD, antithyroid drugs for less than 3 months. RNA extracted from PBMCs served as the sequencing template. These same records also appear under a second study, on T cells in Graves' hyperthyroidism and ophthalmopathy.

This material consisted of peripheral blood mononuclear cells (PBMCs), taken at new diagnosis, from a patient treated with antithyroid drugs. These receptors were obtained from a man aged 18 to 30 with Graves disease.

This clonotype was counted only a few times. The rearrangement uses TRBV7-9 and TRBJ1-1; perhaps TRBD1 as D (5 bases). Germline CDR1 reads SEHNR; CDR2 reads FQNEAQ (reference sequence). V shed 5 bases and J shed 5 bases, with 18 bases lying between them. The CDR3 totals 15 residues. CDR3 protein: CASSIPRGGRTEAFF. The CDR3, as DNA: TGTGCCAGCAGCATCCCTCGGGGGGGACGGACTGAAGCTTTCTTT. The full variable domain, rest sourced from reference TRBV7-9 and TRBJ1-1, is DTGVSQNPRHKITKRGQNVTFRCDPISEHNRLYWYRQTLGQGPEFLTYFQNEAQLEKSRLLSDRFSAERPKGSFSTLEIQRTEQGDSAMYLCASSIPRGGRTEAFFGQGTRLTVV.

This clonotype has a count of ten or more. V gene TRBV7-8 combines with J gene TRBJ2-3, with 10 bases lining up with TRBD2. After removal of 5 bases from V and 1 base from J, the junction contained 12 bases not matched to a gene. CDR1 SGHVS and CDR2 FQNEAQ come from the germline V gene. The CDR3 totals 18 residues. The CDR3 sequence: CASSARLAGGGGTDTQYF. The CDR3 DNA is TGTGCCAGCAGCGCCCGACTAGCGGGCGGGGGTGGCACAGATACGCAGTATTTT.

The chain combines TRBV13 with TRBJ2-3; 8 nucleotides agree with TRBD2. Germline loops: CDR1 PRHDT, CDR2 FYEKMQ (reference sequence). Trimming took 3 bases from V and 2 from J; bases not matched to a gene: 7. The CDR3 extends over 16 amino acids. The CDR3 DNA follows: TGTGCCAGCAGCTTTAAGCGGGAGACTTTCACAGATACGCAGTATTTT. It specifies CASSFKRETFTDTQYF.

This clonotype appeared many times. The genes are TRBV12-3 or TRBV12-4 and TRBJ2-5; 9 bases agree with TRBD1. J gave up 5 bases and V 3 bases, and 4 bases lay outside the gene matches. This CDR3 comprises 14 residues. The CDR3 here is CASSFSQGAETQYF. The CDR3 coding sequence is TGTGCCAGCAGTTTTTCACAGGGGGCCGAGACCCAGTACTTC.

This chain uses TRBV12-3 or TRBV12-4 with TRBJ2-2, with TRBD1 as a possible D gene (6 bases). The V end was cut by 4 bases, the J end by 1 base, with 10 bases between. The CDR3 spans 15 residues. The DNA for the CDR3 is TGTGCCAGCAGTTCTAAGACAGGGAACACCGGGGAGCTGTTTTTT. This encodes CASSSKTGNTGELFF.

This clonotype was picked up many times. The V gene is TRBV11-2, the J gene TRBJ2-2, with D perhaps matching TRBD2 (5 bases). Germline V gene data show CDR1 as SGHAT and CDR2 as FQNNGV. The CDR3 has 13 residues. V was pared by 5 bases and J by 4 bases, with 8 bases between. Written as DNA, the CDR3 is TGTGCCAGCAGCCCCGAGGGCACCGGGGAGCTGTTTTTT. Protein sequence: CASSPEGTGELFF. Variable domain in full (rest from reference TRBV11-2 and TRBJ2-2): EAGVAQSPRYKIIEKRQSVAFWCNPISGHATLYWYQQILGQGPKLLIQFQNNGVVDDSQLPKDRFSAERLKGVDSTLKIQPAKLEDSAVYLCASSPEGTGELFFGEGSRLTVL.

This clonotype was seen a handful of times. The chain joins TRBV28 to TRBJ1-5, with D possibly TRBD1 on 5 matching bases. The germline V gene has CDR1 MDHEN and CDR2 SYDVKM. V lost 7 bases and J 5 bases, leaving 12 bases between the germline ends. This CDR3 contains 13 residues. The CDR3 sequence is CASTLGEDQPQHF. CDR3 nucleotides: TGTGCCAGCACCTTAGGGGAGGATCAGCCCCAGCATTTT.

For this clonotype: One base away lies a much larger clone, so this may be a sequencing read error. The genes are TRBV7-9 and TRBJ2-2; 9 bases agree with TRBD1. The CDR3 totals 17 residues. Germline V lookup: CDR1 SEHNR, CDR2 FQNEAQ (reference sequence). J lost 0 bases, V lost 6 bases, and 8 bases had no gene match. The DNA of the CDR3 is TGTGCCAGCAGTACTGGACAGGGGAGAGCGAACACCGGGGAGCTGTTTTTT. This translates into CASSTGQGRANTGELFF.

The sample holds many counts of this clonotype. The genes are TRBV12-3 or TRBV12-4 and TRBJ2-5; D is uncertain. With 6 bases removed from V and 5 bases from J, the gap between germline ends came to 13 bases. The CDR3 has 13 residues. CDR3 bases: TGTGCCAGCAGCCCCCGTTTGCGGGAGACCCAGTACTTC. Amino acid sequence: CASSPRLRETQYF.

This clonotype appeared many times. This chain links TRBV5-6 with TRBJ1-1; D is uncertain. In germline, CDR1 is SGHDT, CDR2 YYEEEE. Trimming stripped 1 base from V and 1 base from J, with 11 bases between. The CDR3 is made up of 15 amino acids. CDR3 loop: CASSLLAPQNTEAFF. CDR3 DNA sequence: TGTGCCAGCAGCTTGCTTGCGCCCCAGAACACTGAAGCTTTCTTT.

This clonotype appeared a few times. The chain recombines TRBV4-1 with TRBJ2-2, with unresolved D. The CDR3 sequence is 13 residues long. V was shortened by 6 bases and J by 4 bases, with 9 bases between the two germline ends. From germline, CDR1 is MGHRA and CDR2 YSYEKL. CDR3 amino acids: CASSQTSTGELFF. CDR3 coding DNA: TGCGCCAGCAGTCAAACTTCCACCGGGGAGCTGTTTTTT.

This clonotype was seen more than once but under ten times. The junction shows a germline mismatch at one end, possibly a read error. The chain recombines TRBV5-1 with TRBJ1-5; D perhaps matches TRBD1 (5 bases). Germline V gene sequence: CDR1 SGHRS, CDR2 YFSETQ. This CDR3 has 14 residues. The DNA for the CDR3 is TGTGCCAGCAGCTTGAATGGGGCCAATCAGCCCCAGCATTTT. It translates to CASSLNGANQPQHF.

This clonotype has a count of ten or more. The chain couples TRBV3-1 to TRBJ2-7; weak D call: TRBD1 (5 bases). From germline, CDR1 is LGHDT and CDR2 YNNKEL (reference sequence). This CDR3 has 14 residues. V lost 2 bases to trimming and J lost 1 base, with 9 bases between them. CDR3 in amino acids: CASSQQGPSYEQYF. CDR3 DNA sequence: TGTGCCAGCAGCCAACAGGGTCCTTCCTACGAGCAGTACTTC.

This clonotype showed up just a few times. The chain carries TRBV3-1 and TRBJ2-1, with TRBD2 identical over 12 bases. V lost 4 bases to trimming and J lost 2 bases; unmatched junction nucleotides: 12. This CDR3 spans 19 amino acids. Germline V gives CDR1 LGHDT, CDR2 YNNKEL (reference sequence). For the CDR3, the DNA is TGTGCCAGCAGCCTCCGACTAGCGGGAGTTTACGGGGCCTACAATGAGCAGTTCTTC. Translating it yields CASSLRLAGVYGAYNEQFF.

V is TRBV18 and J is TRBJ2-7; TRBD2 matches 13 bases. Germline CDR1 reads KGHSH; CDR2 reads LQKENI. The CDR3 length is 18 residues. V was clipped by 1 base and J by 1 base; unmatched bases: 7. The CDR3 reads CASSPRGTSGMVSYEQYF. Written as DNA, the CDR3 is TGTGCCAGCTCACCACGAGGGACTAGCGGGATGGTGTCCTACGAGCAGTACTTC.

The chain recombines TRBV20-1 with TRBJ2-2; D unresolved. V gave up 0 bases and J gave up 6 bases, with 8 bases separating them. The germline V gene has CDR1 DFQATT and CDR2 SNEGSKA (reference sequence). The CDR3 is 13 amino acids. CDR3 sequence: CSAREWSAGELFF. The CDR3 nucleotides read TGCAGTGCTAGAGAATGGTCCGCCGGGGAGCTGTTTTTT.

The rearrangement uses TRBV11-2 and TRBJ2-7; TRBD2 might be the D (5 bases). V lost 7 bases and J lost 3, with 16 bases in between. Per the germline V gene, CDR1 is SGHAT and CDR2 is FQNNGV. This CDR3 is 14 amino acids long. The CDR3 sequence: CASTPDYLIYEQYF. CDR3 nucleotide sequence: TGTGCCAGCACTCCAGACTACCTAATCTACGAGCAGTACTTC.

This clonotype was observed many times. The V gene is TRBV7-9, the J gene TRBJ1-1; no definite D call. The germline gives CDR1 SEHNR, CDR2 FQNEAQ (reference sequence). The CDR3 sequence is 13 residues long. Deletions cut 3 bases from V and 1 base from J, with 6 bases between. CDR3 residues: CASSLDQNTEAFF. The CDR3, as DNA: TGTGCCAGCAGCTTGGACCAGAACACTGAAGCTTTCTTT.

This clonotype was observed at least ten times. This sequence joins TRBV30 and TRBJ2-7, with 7 positions matching TRBD1. CDR1 is GTSNPN, CDR2 SVGIG, per germline (reference sequence). CDR3 length: 15 amino acids. V shed 4 bases and J 5 bases; nucleotides not matched to a gene: 14. The CDR3: CAWNEGQTAIHEQYF. CDR3 sequence (DNA): TGTGCCTGGAATGAGGGACAGACGGCAATCCACGAGCAGTACTTC.

In its sample, this clonotype was seen many times. This chain connects TRBV20-1 to TRBJ1-1; 7 positions agree with TRBD1. In germline, CDR1 is DFQATT, CDR2 SNEGSKA (reference sequence). The V and J ends lost 3 bases and 1 base, in that order; junction bases with no gene match: 2. This CDR3 is built from 13 residues. The CDR3 nucleotides are TGCAGTGCTAGCGGGACAGCGAACACTGAAGCTTTCTTT. It encodes CSASGTANTEAFF.

This clonotype was recorded at least ten times. This rearrangement joins TRBV5-5 to TRBJ1-5, with D perhaps TRBD1 (5 bases). Germline V gene sequence: CDR1 SGHKS, CDR2 YYEKEE (reference sequence). V lost 4 bases and J 7 bases, leaving 15 bases between the germline ends. The CDR3 sequence is 14 residues long. CDR3 residues: CASSPGQPRQPQHF. As DNA, the CDR3 is TGTGCCAGCAGCCCAGGACAACCTCGGCAGCCCCAGCATTTT.

On this clonotype itself: This may be a read error: a much more frequent sequence differs by one nucleotide. The conserved final phenylalanine or tryptophan is absent from the CDR3, which likely points to a read error. It is unclear where the CDR3 begins or ends on the DNA, so no DNA is shown, and the CDR3 is as TCRdb lists it. This chain connects TRBV7-4 to TRBJ2-3; TRBD1, the table's D call, lacks a check against the DNA. Including both end residues, the CDR3 is 17 amino acids long. Germline CDR1 SGHVT, CDR2 SQSDAQ. The CDR3 spells CASSPIGNREITYEQYS.

In the case of this clonotype: A read error may explain this, as a much larger clone is one base away. J is TRBJ2-7 and V is TRBV11-3; 8 bases are shared with TRBD1. This CDR3 is 15 amino acids long. With 5 bases clipped from V and 0 bases from J, the junction kept 6 bases outside the gene matches. The V gene's germline CDR1 is SGHNT and CDR2 YENEEA. The CDR3 DNA follows: TGTGCCAGCAGCGCGGACAGGGTGAGCTCCTACGAGCAGTACTTC. As protein: CASSADRVSSYEQYF.